The 28 T cell receptor beta chains reported below all come from one sample, sequenced in a study of T cells in Graves' hyperthyroidism and ophthalmopathy. RNA transcripts gave rise to amplified TCR beta CDR3 regions. First-round RT-PCR targeting the TCR CDR3 was performed with the HTBI primer set. A single record per CDR3 protein comes from TCRdb applying MiXCR to the multiplex PCR reads. The sample lists about 680,000 distinct CDR3 sequences, 30% to 40% occurring once. Sequencing input: blood. These receptors were taken from a woman aged 35 to 49 with Graves' hyperthyroidism.

This clonotype has a count of ten or more. The V gene is TRBV7-9, the J gene TRBJ1-1, with D possibly matching TRBD1 (5 bases). Germline-derived CDR1 and CDR2 are SEHNR and FQNEAQ (reference sequence). The CDR3 sequence is 12 residues long. V was cut by 5 bases and J by 10 bases, with 14 bases left in between. The CDR3 loop is CASSTGGEAAFF. CDR3 nucleotides: TGTGCCAGCAGCACCGGGGGGGAGGCAGCTTTCTTT.

This chain links TRBV12-3 or TRBV12-4 with TRBJ2-6; D unclear. Trimming removed 1 base at V and 4 bases at J, with 8 bases between. The CDR3 is 15 residues long. The CDR3: CASSLVTRGANVLTF. The CDR3 DNA reads as TGTGCCAGCAGTTTAGTCACCAGGGGGGCCAACGTCCTGACTTTC.

As regards this clonotype: A read error may be the cause here, since a much bigger clone is one base away. The V gene is TRBV11-2, the J gene TRBJ1-1; TRBD1 is a possible D gene (5 bases). The CDR3 is made up of 15 amino acids. Per germline, CDR1 SGHAT and CDR2 FQNNGV. DNA for the CDR3: TGTGCCAGCAGCTTTGCAGGGCGGGGGAACACTGAAGTTTTCTTT. It translates to CASSFAGRGNTEVFF.

This clonotype was counted between two and nine times. The V and J genes are TRBV4-3 and TRBJ2-7; D might be TRBD2 (5 bases). Germline loops: CDR1 LGHNA, CDR2 YSLEER. Between the trimmed V and J ends, which lost 0 bases and 1 base, there was a span of 16 bases. This CDR3 spans 17 amino acids. The CDR3 loop is CASSQERSGSGSYEQYF. The CDR3 coding sequence is TGCGCCAGCAGCCAAGAAAGGAGTGGGAGCGGTTCCTACGAGCAGTACTTC.

This chain connects TRBV28 to TRBJ1-2, with 8 bases identical to TRBD1. J was trimmed by 6 bases and V by 5 bases; bases with no gene match: 5. The CDR3 runs to 13 residues. Looked up from germline, CDR1 is MDHEN and CDR2 is SYDVKM. CDR3 sequence reads: CASSQQGVDGYTF. CDR3 nucleotides: TGTGCCAGCAGTCAACAGGGGGTTGATGGCTACACCTTC.

A single count supports this clonotype. The chain is built from TRBV20-1 and TRBJ1-5; D remains ambiguous. Germline V gene sequence: CDR1 DFQATT, CDR2 SNEGSKA (reference sequence). Trimming shortened V by 8 bases and J by 7 bases, and 12 bases separated the two germline ends. The CDR3 has 11 residues. CDR3 residues: CSYSREQPQHF. CDR3 nucleotides: TGCAGTTACTCCCGGGAGCAGCCCCAGCATTTT.

In its sample, this clonotype was seen a few times. The CDR3 spells CASSQDGIATNEKLFF. Written as DNA, the CDR3 is TGCGCCAGCAGCCAAGATGGCATTGCAACTAATGAAAAACTGTTTTTT. The rearrangement links TRBV4-1 to TRBJ1-4, with D hard to call. The CDR3 has 16 amino acids. Trimming stripped 0 bases from V and 0 bases from J, with 8 bases between. CDR1 MGHRA and CDR2 YSYEKL come from the germline V gene.

V usage is TRBV20-1 and J usage is TRBJ2-7; TRBD2 matches 9 bases. Losses at the gene ends were 4 bases for V and 4 bases for J; bases not matched to a gene: 11. The germline V gene encodes CDR1 DFQATT and CDR2 SNEGSKA (reference sequence). The CDR3 length is 15 residues. CDR3 nucleotide sequence: TGCAGTGCTATGGGGCTAGCGGGGACCTTATACGAGCAGTACTTC. It encodes CSAMGLAGTLYEQYF.

This sequence joins TRBV4-1 and TRBJ2-5; a weak D match, TRBD1 (5 bases). CDR1 is MGHRA, CDR2 YSYEKL, per germline. This CDR3 is 15 amino acids long. V lost 1 base to trimming and J lost 5 bases, with 14 bases between them. The CDR3 region is CASSQGTYGAETQYF. CDR3 nucleotides: TGCGCCAGCAGCCAAGGGACATATGGGGCGGAGACCCAGTACTTC.

This clonotype was seen ten or more times. The V call is TRBV7-9, the J call TRBJ1-1, with a tentative D call TRBD1 (5 bases). The germline V and J ends were trimmed by 3 bases and 1 base, with 15 bases remaining between them. The length of the CDR3 is 16 residues. The germline gives CDR1 SEHNR, CDR2 FQNEAQ (reference sequence). CDR3: CASSFIIGGGNTEAFF. CDR3 nucleotide sequence: TGTGCCAGCAGCTTCATAATCGGGGGAGGGAACACTGAAGCTTTCTTT.

CDR3 amino acids: CASSRSASWGQGPMFDTQYF. The CDR3 coding sequence is TGTGCCAGCAGCCGTAGTGCCTCCTGGGGACAGGGTCCGATGTTTGATACCCAGTACTTC. The chain carries TRBV6-6 and TRBJ2-5; 9 nucleotides align to TRBD1. The length of the CDR3 is 20 residues. V lost 6 bases to trimming and J lost 8 bases; unmatched junction nucleotides: 28. CDR1 MNHNY and CDR2 SVGAGI come from the germline V gene (reference sequence).

The gene calls are TRBV7-3 and TRBJ1-3, with TRBD1 matching 9 bases. This CDR3 has 15 residues. V lost 5 bases, J lost 8 bases, and 10 bases stayed unmatched. Germline V gives CDR1 SGHTA, CDR2 FQGTGA. In nucleotides, the CDR3 is TGTGCCAGCAGCCTCGACAGGGGGGCTGGCTACACCATATATTTT. This encodes CASSLDRGAGYTIYF.

This clonotype was counted only a few times. The chain links TRBV6-5 to TRBJ1-1; a possible D gene is TRBD1 (6 bases). The CDR3 sequence is 16 residues long. Trimming stripped 5 bases from V and 4 bases from J, with 20 bases between. CDR1 is MNHEY and CDR2 is SVGAGI in the germline V gene. The CDR3 DNA follows: TGTGCCAGCAGTCTCCGAATTCGGACAGCCCCCACTGAAGCTTTCTTT. Translating gives CASSLRIRTAPTEAFF.

This clonotype came up a few times. This chain connects TRBV2 to TRBJ2-2; 7 bases are a match to TRBD2. V shed 2 bases and J 6 bases; nucleotides not matched to a gene: 6. Germline V gives CDR1 SNHLY, CDR2 FYNNEI. CDR3 size: 15 residues. This CDR3 is CASSERGVDAGELFF. DNA of the CDR3: TGTGCCAGCAGTGAACGGGGGGTTGATGCCGGGGAGCTGTTTTTT.

This clonotype was detected a few times. The chain uses TRBV7-3 and TRBJ2-7; TRBD1 agrees at 7 bases. Germline-derived CDR1 and CDR2 are SGHTA and FQGTGA. Germline trimming cut 5 bases from V and 0 bases from J; bases unmatched to any gene: 7. The CDR3 totals 15 residues. The CDR3 coding sequence is TGTGCCAGCAGCCCCAACAGGGGAACCTCCTACGAGCAGTACTTC. Amino acid sequence: CASSPNRGTSYEQYF.

This clonotype was seen more than once but under ten times. The V gene is TRBV12-3 or TRBV12-4, the J gene TRBJ1-5, with TRBD1 matching 7 bases. V dropped 6 bases and J dropped 0; count of bases not matched to a gene: 5. The CDR3 runs 15 residues. The DNA for the CDR3 is TGTGCCAGCAGGCTGACAGGGAATAGCAATCAGCCCCAGCATTTT. It codes for CASRLTGNSNQPQHF.

In its sample, this clonotype was seen many times. The V and J genes are TRBV10-3 and TRBJ1-1; D remains ambiguous. V was cut by 0 bases and J by 6 bases, with 8 bases left in between. This CDR3 has 13 amino acids. The germline V gene encodes CDR1 ENHRY and CDR2 SYGVKD. This CDR3 is CAISESRFPEAFF. In DNA, the CDR3 is TGTGCCATCAGTGAGTCCCGTTTCCCTGAAGCTTTCTTT.

This chain joins TRBV7-2 and TRBJ2-7; possibly TRBD2 for D (6 bases). Trimming left V 1 base short and J 7 bases short, with 14 bases between. In germline, CDR1 is SGHTA, CDR2 FQGNSA. The CDR3 sequence is 14 residues long. The CDR3 loop is CASSLDGAGWEQYF. For the CDR3, the DNA is TGTGCCAGCAGCTTAGACGGGGCGGGATGGGAGCAGTACTTC.

This clonotype was counted at least ten times. The chain recombines TRBV20-1 with TRBJ2-7; D is perhaps TRBD1 (5 bases). Looked up from germline, CDR1 is DFQATT and CDR2 is SNEGSKA (reference sequence). The CDR3 runs to 16 residues. V lost 4 bases and J 3 bases, leaving 22 bases between the germline ends. CDR3 residues: CSATHSLDTILYEQYF. The CDR3 nucleotides read TGCAGTGCTACTCACTCGTTGGACACGATCCTCTACGAGCAGTACTTC.

This clonotype has ten or more counts. The J gene is TRBJ2-5, the V gene TRBV2; D gene uncertain. Germline CDR1 SNHLY, CDR2 FYNNEI. The V end lost 5 bases, the J end lost 5 bases, and 9 bases lay between the germline ends. The CDR3 contains 12 residues. In DNA, the CDR3 is TGTGCCAGCAGTAGAGAGACCGAGACCCAGTACTTC. It codes for CASSRETETQYF.

This clonotype came up a few times. V and J are TRBV12-3 or TRBV12-4 and TRBJ1-3; D is ambiguous. CDR3 length: 14 residues. Trimming took off 4 bases at V and 2 bases at J, with 9 bases between the two ends. CDR3 DNA sequence: TGTGCCAGCAGTTACCCGGTGACTGGAAACACCATATATTTT. Its protein is CASSYPVTGNTIYF.

The chain combines TRBV4-1 with TRBJ2-7; D could derive from TRBD1 or TRBD2 (6 bases each). There are 15 residues in the CDR3. Trimming pared 4 bases from V and 4 bases from J, leaving 17 bases between. Germline V gives CDR1 MGHRA, CDR2 YSYEKL. DNA of the CDR3: TGCGCCAGCAGCCCACTAGCCGGGACAAGATACGAGCAGTACTTC. Translated: CASSPLAGTRYEQYF.

This clonotype was picked up many times. This chain connects TRBV12-3 or TRBV12-4 to TRBJ2-7; 10 positions agree with TRBD1. The CDR3 contains 14 residues. The trim removed 5 bases at V and 7 bases at J, leaving 8 bases unmatched. The CDR3 DNA reads TGTGCCAGCAGTATGCGACAGGGGGCTAGGGAGCAGTACTTC. Its translation is CASSMRQGAREQYF.

Worth noting for this clonotype: Since a much larger clone is just one base distant, this may be a read error. This chain links TRBV20-1 with TRBJ1-2; TRBD1 is a possible D gene (6 bases). The CDR3 is 13 residues long. Deletions cut 3 bases from V and 2 bases from J, with 10 bases between. CDR1 DFQATT and CDR2 SNEGSKA come from the germline V gene (reference sequence). CDR3 DNA: TGCAGTGCTAGTGATACAGGGAACTATGGCTACACCTTC. Protein sequence: CSASDTGNYGYTF.

This clonotype was found many times. The rearrangement links TRBV12-3 or TRBV12-4 to TRBJ2-5; 10 bases agree with TRBD1. The CDR3 runs 14 residues. J lost 3 bases, V lost 5 bases, and 3 bases had no gene match. CDR3: CASSTGTGEETQYF. The CDR3 DNA sequence: TGTGCCAGCAGTACTGGGACAGGGGAAGAGACCCAGTACTTC.

V and J are TRBV18 and TRBJ2-5; 11 bases agree with TRBD1. With 3 bases clipped from V and 4 bases from J, the junction kept 7 bases outside the gene matches. The CDR3 sequence is 16 residues long. From germline, CDR1 is KGHSH and CDR2 LQKENI. The CDR3 DNA follows: TGTGCCAGCTCACCGTCGGGGACAGGGGGTGGAGAGACCCAGTACTTC. It translates to CASSPSGTGGGETQYF.

At least ten counts were recorded for this clonotype. CDR3 loop: CASSGDREGSPLHF. In nucleotides, the CDR3 is TGCGCCAGCAGCGGAGACAGGGAAGGATCACCCCTCCACTTT. V and J are TRBV5-1 and TRBJ1-6; 7 bases fit TRBD1. CDR1 is SGHRS, CDR2 YFSETQ, per germline. V lost 4 bases, J lost 10 bases, and 8 bases stayed unmatched. This CDR3 has 14 residues.

This clonotype appeared a few times. J is TRBJ2-6 and V is TRBV6-5; D is possibly TRBD1 (6 bases). Germline-derived CDR1 and CDR2 are MNHEY and SVGAGI. The CDR3 has 18 residues. Deletions cut 6 bases from V and 0 bases from J, with 18 bases between. For the CDR3, the DNA is TGTGCCAGCAGCCACCCCGGGACAATCAGCTCTGGGGCCAACGTCCTGACTTTC. It yields the protein CASSHPGTISSGANVLTF.